This paragraph covers one T cell receptor (beta chain) sequence. No antigen is known for it. CDR3 and TCR beta VDJ profiling relied on a genomic DNA template. TCRdb re-called the reads with MiXCR, one entry per CDR3 protein. This sample has about 160,000 distinct CDR3 sequences, with around 50% found just once. This specimen belongs to a study of CD8+CD57+ T cells in acquired aplastic anemia. About the study: DNA from sorted CD4+ and CD8+ cells averaged approximately 2.9 ug. Notes on the study in general: The study identified roughly 31 CD8+ CDR3 sequences shared by patients and controls.

Trimming left V 5 bases short and J 2 bases short, with 16 bases between. The V gene's germline CDR1 is SEHNR and CDR2 FQNEAQ (reference sequence). This CDR3 contains 15 residues. Previously, flow cytometry had revealed CD8+CD57+ cell expansion in the patients chosen for sequencing. The study sampled blood from patients who had received no therapy. The sequencing input was sorted CD4+, CD8+, or CD8+CD57+ T cells (not recorded which) from PBMCs. The chain uses TRBV7-9 and TRBJ2-7, with D perhaps TRBD1 (7 bases). This sequence was found in a human donor with aplastic anemia. Here the CDR3 reads CASSTTGTSTYEQYF. DNA of the CDR3: TGTGCCAGCAGCACGACAGGGACTTCTACCTACGAGCAGTACTTC.